Sequencing of this TCR beta chain was carried out in a study of blood T cell repertoires in COVID-19. Some clones are missing from TCRdb's copy, which holds only in-frame ones; the method was immunoSEQ multiplex PCR. The profile shows some 180,000 clones, around four fifths of them singletons. The V end lost 3 bases, the J end lost 5 bases, and 15 bases lay between the germline ends. The length of the CDR3 is 15 residues. The V gene's germline CDR1 is SGHDT and CDR2 YYEEEE. The chain links TRBV5-6 to TRBJ1-5; perhaps TRBD1 as D (5 bases). This clonotype was obtained from a woman between 40 and 55 years old with COVID-19, enrolled during active disease. The source material was peripheral blood. CDR3 in DNA: TGTGCCAGCAGCTCCACTTGGGGGGGGGATCAGCCCCAGCATTTT. Its translation: CASSSTWGGDQPQHF.